Below are 2 T cell receptor beta chains sequenced from a single sample in a study of blood T cell repertoires in COVID-19. Clones were sequenced by immunoSEQ multiplex PCR, and TCRdb holds only the in-frame ones, with some missing. The sample records 180,000 or so clones, roughly 82% being singletons. Sequencing input: peripheral blood. Receptor source: a woman in her seventies with acute or convalescent COVID-19.

This chain links TRBV6-6 with TRBJ1-2; TRBD1 matches at 7 bases. CDR3 length equals 15 residues. Germline assignment: CDR1 MNHNY and CDR2 SVGAGI (reference sequence). The J segment lost 4 bases and the V segment lost 2 bases, leaving 7 bases of the junction unmatched. CDR3 DNA sequence: TGTGCCAGCAGTTACCCCGTGGGACAGTTCTATGGCTACACCTTC. This encodes CASSYPVGQFYGYTF.

The chain links TRBV14 to TRBJ2-7; 12 bases line up with TRBD2. With V trimmed by 3 bases and J by 6 bases, 6 bases remained unmatched. Germline V gives CDR1 SGHDN, CDR2 FVKESK. The CDR3 consists of 15 residues. CDR3 protein: CASSHPSGGAGEQYF. CDR3 nucleotides: TGTGCCAGCAGCCACCCTAGCGGGGGGGCGGGCGAGCAGTACTTC.